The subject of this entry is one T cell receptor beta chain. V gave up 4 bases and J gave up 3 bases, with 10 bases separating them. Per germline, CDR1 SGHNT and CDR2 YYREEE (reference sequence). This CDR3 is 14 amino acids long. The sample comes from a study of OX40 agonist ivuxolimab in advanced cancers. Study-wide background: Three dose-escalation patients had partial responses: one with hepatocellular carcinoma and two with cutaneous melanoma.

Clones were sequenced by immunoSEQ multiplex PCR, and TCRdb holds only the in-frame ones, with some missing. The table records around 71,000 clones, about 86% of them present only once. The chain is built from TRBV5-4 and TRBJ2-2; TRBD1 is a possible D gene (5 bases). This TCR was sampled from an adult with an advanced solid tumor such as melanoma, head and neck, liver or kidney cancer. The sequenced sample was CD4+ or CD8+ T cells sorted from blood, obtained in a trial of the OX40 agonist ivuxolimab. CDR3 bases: TGTGCCAGCAGCCCCCGACAGTACACCGGGGAGCTGTTTTTT. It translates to CASSPRQYTGELFF.